The 21 T cell receptor beta chains below all came from one sample that was sequenced in a study of blood T cell repertoires in COVID-19. Profiled with immunoSEQ multiplex PCR; TCRdb holds only in-frame clones, not every one. Of 210,000 or so clones listed, roughly 81% are singletons. Material for sequencing was peripheral blood. The receptors come from a woman in her forties or fifties with active or convalescent COVID-19.

This chain joins TRBV5-1 and TRBJ1-1; 9 bases fit TRBD1. The CDR3 length is 15 residues. Germline CDR1 is SGHRS and CDR2 is YFSETQ. The junction had 2 bases not matched to a gene; V was cut back by 1 base and J by 1 base. CDR3 sequence (DNA): TGCGCCAGCAGCTTGATGGGACAGGGGAACACTGAAGCTTTCTTT. It is translated as CASSLMGQGNTEAFF.

This clone was seen only once. This rearrangement joins TRBV5-6 to TRBJ1-5, with D perhaps matching TRBD1 (6 bases). V gave up 0 bases and J gave up 3 bases, with 13 bases separating them. The CDR3 is 16 amino acids. Looked up from germline, CDR1 is SGHDT and CDR2 is YYEEEE. The CDR3 DNA reads TGTGCCAGCAGCTTGGCGGGCGACAGGTTCAATCAGCCCCAGCATTTT. Translation gives CASSLAGDRFNQPQHF.

This clone was counted ten times or more. The same CDR3 can be traced to other DNA sequences in this sample. The CDR3 nucleotides read TGTGCCAGCTCACCAGATAGGGGCGGCAATCAGCCCCAGCATTTT. Its protein product is CASSPDRGGNQPQHF. This rearrangement joins TRBV18 to TRBJ1-5, with D tentatively TRBD1 (5 bases). From germline, CDR1 is KGHSH and CDR2 LQKENI. This CDR3 spans 15 amino acids. V lost 2 bases and J lost 2, with 10 bases in between. Together with reference TRBV18 and TRBJ1-5, the CDR3 gives the full variable domain: NAGVMQNPRHLVRRRGQEARLRCSPMKGHSHVYWYRQLPEEGLKFMVYLQKENIIDESGMPKERFSAEFPKEGPSILRIQQVVRGDSAAYFCASSPDRGGNQPQHFGDGTRLSIL.

The J gene is TRBJ2-3, the V gene TRBV3-1 (or the pseudogene TRBV3-2); weak D call: TRBD2 (6 bases). The V end lost 3 bases, the J end lost 2 bases, and 9 bases lay between the germline ends. Germline assignment: CDR1 LGHDT and CDR2 YNNKEL (reference sequence). The CDR3 is made up of 14 amino acids. CDR3 loop: CASSHGRDTDTQYF. DNA for the CDR3: TGTGCCAGCAGCCATGGGCGGGACACAGATACGCAGTATTTT.

The genes are TRBV24-1 and TRBJ2-3; 7 bases agree with TRBD1. Per germline, CDR1 KGHDR and CDR2 SFDVKD. V lost 3 bases, J lost 7 bases, and 12 bases stayed unmatched. CDR3 length equals 16 residues. The CDR3 region is CATSDTSTGWVYTQYF. The CDR3 DNA reads as TGTGCCACCAGTGATACATCGACAGGGTGGGTTTATACGCAGTATTTT.

In this sample, this clone turned up once. The V and J genes are TRBV9 and TRBJ1-1, with D unclear. Between the trimmed V and J ends, which lost 2 bases and 4 bases, there was a span of 9 bases. This CDR3 is built from 13 residues. CDR1 and CDR2 from the germline V gene are SGDLS and YYNGEE. The CDR3 DNA reads TGTGCCAGCAGCGTTCTCGGGGTCACTGAAGCTTTCTTT. It is translated as CASSVLGVTEAFF.

This chain uses TRBV15 with TRBJ2-1; D is unclear. CDR1 is LNHNV, CDR2 YYDKDF, per germline (reference sequence). This CDR3 has 12 residues. Trimming shortened V by 0 bases and J by 9 bases, and 6 bases separated the two germline ends. CDR3 sequence reads: CATSREVGEQFF. Here the CDR3 DNA reads TGTGCCACCAGCAGAGAAGTCGGTGAGCAGTTCTTC.

The chain links TRBV14 to TRBJ1-3, with D unresolved. In germline, CDR1 is SGHDN, CDR2 FVKESK. CDR3 length equals 15 residues. Trimming stripped 0 bases from V and 2 bases from J, with 8 bases between. The CDR3 sequence: CASSQDSGAGNTIYF. In nucleotides, the CDR3 is TGTGCCAGCAGCCAAGATTCCGGGGCTGGAAACACCATATATTTT. Full variable domain (outside the CDR3, taken from reference TRBV14 and TRBJ1-3): EAGVTQFPSHSVIEKGQTVTLRCDPISGHDNLYWYRRVMGKEIKFLLHFVKESKQDESGMPNNRFLAERTGGTYSTLKVQPAELEDSGVYFCASSQDSGAGNTIYFGEGSWLTVV.

This chain connects TRBV24-1 to TRBJ1-2, with 8 bases fitting TRBD1. The junction had 8 bases not matched to a gene; V was cut back by 4 bases and J by 5 bases. Germline loops: CDR1 KGHDR, CDR2 SFDVKD. The CDR3 length is 15 residues. The CDR3: CATSDAGQGLYGYTF. The CDR3 DNA follows: TGTGCCACCAGTGACGCCGGACAGGGACTATATGGCTACACCTTC.

The chain joins TRBV6-5 to TRBJ2-5; 7 bases are shared with TRBD2. The CDR3 extends over 13 amino acids. Unmatched junction bases numbered 7, after V lost 7 bases and J lost 5 bases. CDR1 is MNHEY and CDR2 is SVGAGI in the germline V gene. The CDR3 nucleotides read TGTGCCAGCAAAGGCGGGGGACGGGAGACCCAGTACTTC. Protein: CASKGGGRETQYF.

The CDR3 sequence: CASSLSSKGANEQFF. The CDR3 coding sequence is TGTGCCAGCAGCTTAAGCTCTAAGGGGGCAAATGAGCAGTTCTTC. The V and J genes are TRBV7-3 and TRBJ2-1; TRBD1 agrees at 7 bases. CDR1 is SGHTA, CDR2 FQGTGA, per germline. CDR3 size: 15 residues. V gave up 1 base and J gave up 7 bases; unmatched junction bases: 7.

This clone was found a few times. The chain joins TRBV2 to TRBJ1-6, with TRBD1 as a possible D gene (6 bases). Per germline, CDR1 SNHLY and CDR2 FYNNEI. The germline V and J ends were trimmed by 7 bases and 3 bases, with 16 bases remaining between them. The CDR3 contains 16 residues. CDR3: CASISPRGLYNSPLHF. DNA for the CDR3: TGTGCCAGCATTTCCCCCAGGGGCCTCTATAATTCACCCCTCCACTTT. Variable domain in full (rest from reference TRBV2 and TRBJ1-6): EPEVTQTPSHQVTQMGQEVILRCVPISNHLYFYWYRQILGQKVEFLVSFYNNEISEKSEIFDDQFSVERPDGSNFTLKIRSTKLEDSAMYFCASISPRGLYNSPLHFGNGTRLTVT.

A single count supports this clone. Other nucleotide sequences in the sample specify the same CDR3. The chain is built from TRBV5-4 and TRBJ1-3, with a possible D match to TRBD1 (6 bases). From germline, CDR1 is SGHNT and CDR2 YYREEE (reference sequence). The CDR3 spans 14 residues. Trimming left V 2 bases short and J 7 bases short, with 13 bases between. CDR3 protein: CASSLQGTRNTIYF. CDR3 bases: TGTGCCAGCAGCTTACAGGGAACGAGGAACACCATATATTTT. Full variable domain (missing parts from reference TRBV5-4 and TRBJ1-3): ETGVTQSPTHLIKTRGQQVTLRCSSQSGHNTVSWYQQALGQGPQFIFQYYREEENGRGNFPPRFSGLQFPNYSSELNVNALELDDSALYLCASSLQGTRNTIYFGEGSWLTVV.

The J gene is TRBJ2-1, the V gene TRBV2; TRBD2 might be the D (6 bases). The CDR3 loop spans 18 amino acids. Trimming removed 4 bases from V and 4 bases from J, with 23 bases in between. Germline CDR1 SNHLY, CDR2 FYNNEI. In DNA form, the CDR3 reads TGTGCCAGCAGTGCCGGTATGTGGAGGGGCGGACATTACAATGAGCAGTTCTTC. Amino acid sequence: CASSAGMWRGGHYNEQFF.

This clone was seen only once. The CDR3 DNA reads as TGCGCCAGCAGGCATGGACTAGCGGGAGCGATCGGGGCCAAAAACATTCAGTACTTC. Its translation is CASRHGLAGAIGAKNIQYF. V is TRBV4-1 and J is TRBJ2-4, with TRBD2 matching 13 bases. Germline CDR1 reads MGHRA; CDR2 reads YSYEKL. The CDR3 sequence is 19 residues long. Trimming removed 6 bases from V and 1 base from J; junction bases left unmatched: 12.

This clone is a singleton in its sample. J is TRBJ1-3 and V is TRBV10-3; no firm D call. V was clipped by 6 bases and J by 2 bases, with 8 bases between them. From germline, CDR1 is ENHRY and CDR2 SYGVKD. The CDR3 loop spans 13 amino acids. The CDR3 bases are TGTGCCATCAGGCCACGGGCTGGAAACACCATATATTTT. Encoded protein: CAIRPRAGNTIYF.

The chain's CDR3 is CASTQGSYEQYV. DNA of the CDR3: TGCGCCAGCACTCAGGGTTCCTACGAGCAGTACGTC. The gene calls are TRBV10-1 and TRBJ2-7; D perhaps matches TRBD1 (5 bases). With 7 bases removed from V and 1 base from J, the gap between germline ends came to 8 bases. The length of the CDR3 is 12 residues. CDR1 and CDR2 from the germline V gene are WNHNN and SYGVQD (reference sequence).

V and J are TRBV10-1 and TRBJ2-2; maybe TRBD1 (6 bases). V dropped 6 bases and J dropped 4 bases, with 9 bases sitting between them. CDR1 and CDR2 from the germline V gene are WNHNN and SYGVQD (reference sequence). The CDR3 runs to 13 residues. The CDR3 sequence is CASRPTGTGELFF. CDR3 coding DNA: TGCGCCAGCAGACCGACAGGCACCGGGGAGCTGTTTTTT.

The chain recombines TRBV5-4 with TRBJ1-2; maybe TRBD1 (5 bases). Trimming took 0 bases from V and 1 from J, leaving 13 bases between them. CDR1 and CDR2 (germline): SGHNT, YYREEE (reference sequence). The CDR3 has 16 amino acids. DNA for the CDR3: TGTGCCAGCAGCTTGGCCCGGGGGAGGGGTAACTATGGCTACACCTTC. Its translation is CASSLARGRGNYGYTF.

The chain links TRBV18 to TRBJ2-2; no clear D. This CDR3 has 14 amino acids. Trimming removed 8 bases from V and 7 bases from J, with 17 bases in between. Germline values: CDR1 KGHSH, CDR2 LQKENI. CDR3 sequence reads: CASQTSGPGGELFF. The CDR3 DNA is TGTGCCAGCCAGACAAGTGGGCCCGGCGGGGAGCTGTTTTTT.

The chain links TRBV3-1 (or the pseudogene TRBV3-2) to TRBJ2-2, with D possibly matching TRBD1 (5 bases). Germline-derived CDR1 and CDR2 are LGHDT and YNNKEL (reference sequence). Trimming took off 4 bases at V and 6 bases at J, with 9 bases between the two ends. The CDR3 has 13 amino acids. The CDR3 nucleotides read TGTGCCAGCAGCCCCAGGGTACCCGGGGAGCTGTTTTTT. This translates into CASSPRVPGELFF.